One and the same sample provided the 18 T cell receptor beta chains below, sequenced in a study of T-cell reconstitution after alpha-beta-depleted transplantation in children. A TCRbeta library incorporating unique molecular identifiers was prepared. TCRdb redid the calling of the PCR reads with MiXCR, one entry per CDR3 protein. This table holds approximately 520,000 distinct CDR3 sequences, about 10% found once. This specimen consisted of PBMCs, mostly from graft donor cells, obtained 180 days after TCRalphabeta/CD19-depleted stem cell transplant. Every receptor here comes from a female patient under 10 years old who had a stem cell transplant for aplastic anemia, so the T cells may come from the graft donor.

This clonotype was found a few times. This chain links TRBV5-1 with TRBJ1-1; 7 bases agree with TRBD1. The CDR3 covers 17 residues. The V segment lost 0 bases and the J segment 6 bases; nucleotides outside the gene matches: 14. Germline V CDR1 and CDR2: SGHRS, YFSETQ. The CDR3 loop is CASSLARVQGGGPEAFF. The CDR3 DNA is TGCGCCAGCAGCTTGGCCAGGGTCCAGGGGGGTGGCCCTGAAGCTTTCTTT.

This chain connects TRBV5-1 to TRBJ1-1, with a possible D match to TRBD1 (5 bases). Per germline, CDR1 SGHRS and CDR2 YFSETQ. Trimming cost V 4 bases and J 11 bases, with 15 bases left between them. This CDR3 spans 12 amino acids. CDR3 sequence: CASSGTREAAFF. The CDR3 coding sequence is TGCGCCAGCAGCGGGACCAGGGAGGCGGCTTTCTTT.

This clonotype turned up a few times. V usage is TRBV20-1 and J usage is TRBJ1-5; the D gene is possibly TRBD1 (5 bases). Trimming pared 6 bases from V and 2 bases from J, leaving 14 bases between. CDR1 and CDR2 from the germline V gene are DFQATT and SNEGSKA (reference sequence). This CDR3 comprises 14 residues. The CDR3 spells CSAQSGDGNQPQHF. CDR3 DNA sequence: TGCAGTGCCCAATCGGGGGACGGCAATCAGCCCCAGCATTTT.

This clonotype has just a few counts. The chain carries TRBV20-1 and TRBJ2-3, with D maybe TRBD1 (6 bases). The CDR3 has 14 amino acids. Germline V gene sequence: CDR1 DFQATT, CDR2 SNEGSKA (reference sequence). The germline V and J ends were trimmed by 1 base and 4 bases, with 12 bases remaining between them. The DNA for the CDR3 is TGCAGTGCTAGAGTCCCAGGGGCGGCAGATACGCAGTATTTT. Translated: CSARVPGAADTQYF.

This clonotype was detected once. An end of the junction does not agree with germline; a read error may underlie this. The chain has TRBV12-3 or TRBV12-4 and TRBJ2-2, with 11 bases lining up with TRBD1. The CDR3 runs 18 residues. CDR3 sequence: CTSSLAAGQGARAGELFF. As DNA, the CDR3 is TGTACCAGCAGTTTAGCCGCCGGACAGGGGGCGAGGGCCGGGGAGCTGTTTTTT.

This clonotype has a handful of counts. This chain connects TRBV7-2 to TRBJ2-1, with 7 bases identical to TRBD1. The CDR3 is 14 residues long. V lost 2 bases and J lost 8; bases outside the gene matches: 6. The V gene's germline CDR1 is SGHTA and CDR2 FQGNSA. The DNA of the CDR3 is TGTGCCAGCAGCTTAACAGGGGTGATCTATGAGCAGTTCTTC. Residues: CASSLTGVIYEQFF. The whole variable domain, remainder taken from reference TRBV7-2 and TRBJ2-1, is GAGVSQSPSNKVTEKGKDVELRCDPISGHTALYWYRQSLGQGLEFLIYFQGNSAPDKSGLPSDRFSAERTGGSVSTLTIQRTQQEDSAVYLCASSLTGVIYEQFFGPGTRLTVL.

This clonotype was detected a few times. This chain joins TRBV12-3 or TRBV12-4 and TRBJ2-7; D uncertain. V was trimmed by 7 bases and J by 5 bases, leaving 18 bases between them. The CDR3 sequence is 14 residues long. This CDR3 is CASTRRAPGHEQYF. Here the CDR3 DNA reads TGTGCCAGCACGCGACGGGCCCCGGGCCACGAGCAGTACTTC.

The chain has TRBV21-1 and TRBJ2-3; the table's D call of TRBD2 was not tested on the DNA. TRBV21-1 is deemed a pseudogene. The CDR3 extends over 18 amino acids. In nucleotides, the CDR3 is TGTGCCAGCAGCAAAGTGGTTGGGCCTAGCGGGAGAGGTGATACGCAGTATTTT. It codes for CASSKVVGPSGRGDTQYF.

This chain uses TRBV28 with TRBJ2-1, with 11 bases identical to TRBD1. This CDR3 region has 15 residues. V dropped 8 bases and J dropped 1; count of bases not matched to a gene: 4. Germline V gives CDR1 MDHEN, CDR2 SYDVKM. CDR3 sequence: CASAGTGGSYNEQFF. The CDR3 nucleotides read TGTGCCAGCGCCGGGACAGGGGGTTCCTACAATGAGCAGTTCTTC.

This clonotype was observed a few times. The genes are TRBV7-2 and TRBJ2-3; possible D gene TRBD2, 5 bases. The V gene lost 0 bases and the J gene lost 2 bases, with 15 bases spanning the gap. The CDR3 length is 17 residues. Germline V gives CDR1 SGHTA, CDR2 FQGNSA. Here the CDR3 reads CASSLAGVRGSTDTQYF. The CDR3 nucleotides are TGTGCCAGCAGCTTAGCGGGAGTCCGTGGGTCCACAGATACGCAGTATTTT.

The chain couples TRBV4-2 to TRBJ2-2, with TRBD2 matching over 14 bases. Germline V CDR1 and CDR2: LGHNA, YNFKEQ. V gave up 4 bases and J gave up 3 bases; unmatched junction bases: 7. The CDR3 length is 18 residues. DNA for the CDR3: TGTGCCAGCAGCCGAGGACTAGCGGGAGGACGTGACACCGGGGAGCTGTTTTTT. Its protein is CASSRGLAGGRDTGELFF.

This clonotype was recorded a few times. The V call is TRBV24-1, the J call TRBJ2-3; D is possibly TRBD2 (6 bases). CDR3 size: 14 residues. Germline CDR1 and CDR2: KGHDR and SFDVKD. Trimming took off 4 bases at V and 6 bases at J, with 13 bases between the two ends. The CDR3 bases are TGTGCCACCAGTGAGTCGGGAGCTGTTGATACGCAGTATTTT. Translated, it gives CATSESGAVDTQYF.

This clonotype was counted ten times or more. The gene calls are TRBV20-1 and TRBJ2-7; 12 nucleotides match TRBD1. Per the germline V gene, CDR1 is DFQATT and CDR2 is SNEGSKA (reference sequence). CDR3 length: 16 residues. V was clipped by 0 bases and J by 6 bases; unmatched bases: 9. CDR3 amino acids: CSARDLLGDRGPEQYF. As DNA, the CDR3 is TGCAGTGCTAGAGATCTGCTGGGGGACAGGGGGCCCGAGCAGTACTTC.

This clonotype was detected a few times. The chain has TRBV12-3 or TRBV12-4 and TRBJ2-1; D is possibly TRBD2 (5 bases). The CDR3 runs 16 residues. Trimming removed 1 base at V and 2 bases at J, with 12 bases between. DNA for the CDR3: TGTGCCAGCAGTTTAGGGCGGAGGCTAGCCTACAATGAGCAGTTCTTC. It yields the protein CASSLGRRLAYNEQFF.

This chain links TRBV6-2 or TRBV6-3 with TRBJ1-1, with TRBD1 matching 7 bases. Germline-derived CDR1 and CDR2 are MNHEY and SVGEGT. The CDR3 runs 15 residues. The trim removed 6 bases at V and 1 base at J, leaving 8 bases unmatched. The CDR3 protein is CASSRHRGTNTEAFF. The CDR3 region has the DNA TGTGCCAGCAGCCGACACAGGGGAACGAACACTGAAGCTTTCTTT.

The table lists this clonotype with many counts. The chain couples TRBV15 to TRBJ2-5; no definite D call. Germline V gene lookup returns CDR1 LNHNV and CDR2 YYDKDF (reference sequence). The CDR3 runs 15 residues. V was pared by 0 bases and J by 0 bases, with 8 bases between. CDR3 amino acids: CATSRDSPNQETQYF. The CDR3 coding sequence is TGTGCCACCAGCAGAGATTCCCCAAACCAAGAGACCCAGTACTTC.

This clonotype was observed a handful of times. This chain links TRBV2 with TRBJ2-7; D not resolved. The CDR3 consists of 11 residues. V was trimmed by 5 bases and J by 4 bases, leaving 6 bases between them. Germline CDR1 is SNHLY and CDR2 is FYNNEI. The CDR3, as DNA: TGTGCCAGCAGTCCAGCTTACGAGCAGTACGTC. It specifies CASSPAYEQYV.

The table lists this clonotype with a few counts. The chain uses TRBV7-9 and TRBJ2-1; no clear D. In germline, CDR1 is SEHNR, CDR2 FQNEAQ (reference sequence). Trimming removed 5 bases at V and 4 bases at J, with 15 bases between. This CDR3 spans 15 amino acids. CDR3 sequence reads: CASSSLWFSYNEQFF. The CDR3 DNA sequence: TGTGCCAGCAGCAGCTTGTGGTTCTCATACAATGAGCAGTTCTTC. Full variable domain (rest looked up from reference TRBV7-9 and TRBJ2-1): DTGVSQNPRHKITKRGQNVTFRCDPISEHNRLYWYRQTLGQGPEFLTYFQNEAQLEKSRLLSDRFSAERPKGSFSTLEIQRTEQGDSAMYLCASSSLWFSYNEQFFGPGTRLTVL.